The present TCR beta chain was sequenced within a study of T cells after somatic rescue of genetic block. Deletions cut 7 bases from V and 4 bases from J, with 17 bases between. This CDR3 is built from 14 residues. Germline lookup yields CDR1 SGHDT and CDR2 YYEEEE. The protocol was immunoSEQ multiplex PCR, while the TCRdb copy is restricted to in-frame clones and leaves out a portion. The sample yields 110,000 or so clones, 75% to 95% seen once. The rearrangement joins TRBV5-6 to TRBJ1-2, with D possibly being TRBD1 (6 bases). This clonotype was obtained from a woman aged 18-29 years. The sample comprised peripheral blood mononuclear cells (PBMCs). The CDR3 spells CASLPRGGGYGYTF. CDR3 DNA: TGTGCCAGCCTACCGCGGGGGGGCGGCTATGGCTACACCTTC.